This is a list of T cell receptor beta chains from one sample in a study of response to subunit inactivated influenza vaccine. Using its own MiXCR run on the RT-PCR reads, TCRdb lists one record per CDR3 protein. The table shows more than 600,000 distinct CDR3 sequences, with approximately 17% occurring only once. This sample comprised PBMCs from blood, obtained more than 4 days after vaccination. These receptors all stem from a man aged 50 to 60 who received an inactivated influenza vaccine. The CDR3 runs from the conserved cysteine through the conserved F or W. Each record gives: D gene, V gene, J gene, clone size, CDR3 protein, CDR3 DNA. The D gene is left open where the match is weak. Size values are once, few and many counts, or a class for expanded clones, and some rows have none.

>TRBD1|TRBV10-3|TRBJ2-3|.
CAISIDRAGDTQYF
TGTGCCATCAGTATAGACAGGGCGGGAGATACGCAGTATTTT
>.|TRBV2|TRBJ2-2|.
CASSATGNTGELFF
TGTGCCAGCAGCGCAACAGGGAACACCGGGGAGCTGTTTTTT
>.|TRBV6-5|TRBJ2-1|.
CASSSLLRGANNEQFF
TGTGCCAGCAGTTCCCTACTCCGGGGCGCGAACAATGAGCAGTTCTTC
>.|TRBV29-1|TRBJ2-6|.
CSGQVSGANVLTF
TGCAGCGGACAGGTCTCTGGGGCCAACGTCCTGACTTTC
>TRBD2|TRBV2|TRBJ2-1|many
CASSPRTSDYNEQFF
TGTGCCAGCAGCCCCAGGACTAGCGACTACAATGAGCAGTTCTTC
>TRBD1|TRBV7-2|TRBJ1-5|.
CASSLRGQVGQPQHF
TGTGCCAGCAGCTTAAGAGGACAGGTGGGACAGCCCCAGCATTTT
>TRBD1|TRBV4-1|TRBJ2-5|few
CASSREPTGSETQYF
TGCGCCAGCAGCCGAGAGCCGACAGGGTCGGAGACCCAGTACTTC
>TRBD1|TRBV12-3/TRBV12-4|TRBJ2-2|.
CASSLTTGAGELFF
TGTGCCAGCAGTTTGACAACAGGGGCCGGGGAGCTGTTTTTT
>TRBD2|TRBV25-1|TRBJ2-1|.
CASSESGTSGSNEQFF
TGTGCCAGCAGTGAATCCGGGACTAGCGGGAGTAATGAGCAGTTCTTC
>.|TRBV9|TRBJ2-1|.
CASSVYGTSYNEQFF
TGTGCCAGCAGCGTCTACGGGACATCCTACAATGAGCAGTTCTTC
>.|TRBV7-9|TRBJ2-7|few
CASRPGAGVREQYF
TGTGCCAGCAGACCGGGGGCAGGGGTTCGCGAGCAGTACTTC
>.|TRBV29-1|TRBJ1-2|.
CSGDIPNYGYTF
TGCAGCGGGGACATCCCAAACTATGGCTACACCTTC
>.|TRBV6-4|TRBJ2-3|few
CASSGGGRNTQYF
TGTGCCAGCAGCGGAGGGGGGCGGAATACGCAGTATTTT
>.|TRBV4-3|TRBJ2-2|many
CASSQSRYTGELFF
TGCGCCAGCAGCCAGTCGCGGTACACCGGGGAGCTGTTTTTT
>TRBD2|TRBV29-1|TRBJ2-4|.
CSVGSAGGPGNIQYF
TGCAGCGTTGGGTCTGCGGGAGGGCCAGGAAACATTCAGTACTTC
>.|TRBV12-3/TRBV12-4|TRBJ2-1|many
CASSLDWQGGEQFF
TGTGCCAGCAGTTTAGATTGGCAGGGTGGTGAGCAGTTCTTC
>TRBD2|TRBV9|TRBJ2-1|.
CASSVAVGTSGIYNEQFF
TGTGCCAGCAGCGTAGCGGTAGGGACTAGCGGGATTTACAATGAGCAGTTCTTC
>.|TRBV5-1|TRBJ1-1|few
CASSLEQGMNTEAFF
TGCGCCAGCAGCTTGGAACAGGGTATGAACACTGAAGCTTTCTTT
>.|TRBV7-8|TRBJ2-3|few
CASSLRFSDTQYF
TGTGCCAGCAGCTTAAGGTTCTCAGATACGCAGTATTTT
>TRBD1|TRBV4-3|TRBJ1-6|.
CASSQDGLGGRDSPLHF
TGCGCCAGCAGCCAAGATGGGTTAGGGGGCAGGGATTCACCCCTCCACTTT
>.|TRBV24-1|TRBJ2-7|few
CATGRTGSYEQYF
TGTGCCACCGGGAGGACAGGCTCCTACGAGCAGTACTTC
>.|TRBV20-1|TRBJ1-1|many
CSAALGRMNTEAFF
TGCAGTGCTGCCCTAGGCAGGATGAACACTGAAGCTTTCTTT
>TRBD2|TRBV24-1|TRBJ2-1|.
CATSDSALAGGWTYNEQFF
TGTGCCACCAGTGATTCCGCACTAGCGGGAGGGTGGACCTACAATGAGCAGTTCTTC
>TRBD2|TRBV7-9|TRBJ2-7|.
CASSSIAGDYEQYF
TGTGCCAGCAGCTCAATAGCGGGGGACTACGAGCAGTACTTC
>TRBD2|TRBV20-1|TRBJ2-7|few
CSARRPPGLAGGSPYEQYF
TGCAGTGCTAGGCGCCCTCCGGGACTAGCGGGAGGTTCCCCTTACGAGCAGTACTTC
>.|TRBV6-2/TRBV6-3|TRBJ2-2|few
CASSYSLASGELFF
TGTGCCAGCAGTTATTCACTAGCCTCCGGGGAGCTGTTTTTT
>TRBD1|TRBV20-1|TRBJ1-4|.
CSASQGDRKLFF
TGCAGTGCTAGCCAGGGGGACAGAAAACTGTTTTTT
>TRBD1|TRBV15|TRBJ2-7|few
CATSADRGTYEQYF
TGTGCCACCAGCGCCGACAGGGGAACCTACGAGCAGTACTTC